The present entry profiles one T cell receptor beta chain with its context. As yet, its antigen is unknown. The junction shows a germline mismatch at one end, possibly a read error. TCRdb reanalysed the reads using MiXCR and keeps one entry per CDR3 protein. Here the sample spans about 67,000 distinct CDR3 sequences, about 48% being singletons. This entry comes from a study of type 1 regulatory T cells. CDR3 length: 14 amino acids. From germline, CDR1 is SGHDT and CDR2 YYEEEE. The clonotype comes from a human donor in good health. The gene calls are TRBV5-6 and TRBJ1-2; D gene unclear. Material: cultured non-Tr1 T cells, either the whole culture or a sorted T cell fraction (not recorded which). The CDR3 is CASSFGGRNYGYTF. For the CDR3, the DNA is TGTGCTAGCAGCTTCGGTGGGCGGAACTATGGCTACACCTTC.